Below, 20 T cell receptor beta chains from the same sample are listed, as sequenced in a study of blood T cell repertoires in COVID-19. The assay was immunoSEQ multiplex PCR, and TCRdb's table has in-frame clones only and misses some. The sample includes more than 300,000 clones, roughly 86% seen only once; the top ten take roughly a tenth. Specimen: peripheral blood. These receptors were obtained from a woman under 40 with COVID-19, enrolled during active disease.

The CDR3 here is CASSHGGPDTQYF. In nucleotides, the CDR3 is TGTGCCAGCTCTCATGGGGGCCCAGATACGCAGTATTTT. The chain carries TRBV27 and TRBJ2-3, with a weak D call TRBD1 (6 bases). Germline values: CDR1 MNHEY, CDR2 SMNVEV (reference sequence). The CDR3 has 13 residues. The V end was cut by 8 bases, the J end by 4 bases, with 13 bases between.

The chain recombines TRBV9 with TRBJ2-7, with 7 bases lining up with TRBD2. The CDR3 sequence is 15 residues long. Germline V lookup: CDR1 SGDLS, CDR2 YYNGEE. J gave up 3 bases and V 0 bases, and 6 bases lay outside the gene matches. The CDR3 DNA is TGTGCCAGCAGCGTAGCGGCGGGAGTCGGCTACGAGCAGTACTTC. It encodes CASSVAAGVGYEQYF.

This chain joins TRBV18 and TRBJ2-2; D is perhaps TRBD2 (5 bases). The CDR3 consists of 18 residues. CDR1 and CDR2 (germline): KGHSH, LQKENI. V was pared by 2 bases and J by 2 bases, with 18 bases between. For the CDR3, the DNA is TGTGCCAGCTCACCAAAACTAGTCGGAAAGCCAAACACCGGGGAGCTGTTTTTT. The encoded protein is CASSPKLVGKPNTGELFF.

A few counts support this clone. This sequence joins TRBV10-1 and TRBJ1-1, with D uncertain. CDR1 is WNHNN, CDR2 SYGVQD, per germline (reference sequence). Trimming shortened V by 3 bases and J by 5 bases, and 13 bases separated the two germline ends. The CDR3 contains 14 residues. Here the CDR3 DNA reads TGCGCCAGCAGTGACTCCCGCGGATCAACTGAAGCTTTCTTT. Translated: CASSDSRGSTEAFF.

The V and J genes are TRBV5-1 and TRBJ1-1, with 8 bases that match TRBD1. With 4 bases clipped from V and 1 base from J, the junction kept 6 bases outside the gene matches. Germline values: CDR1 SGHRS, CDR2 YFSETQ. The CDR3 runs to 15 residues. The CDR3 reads CASSPSTGANTEAFF. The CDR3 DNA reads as TGCGCCAGCAGCCCGTCGACAGGGGCGAACACTGAAGCTTTCTTT.

The CDR3 here is CASSLTSGLSYEQYF. The CDR3 bases are TGTGCCAGCAGCTTGACTAGCGGACTTTCCTACGAGCAGTACTTC. V gene TRBV7-3 combines with J gene TRBJ2-7; 9 nucleotides match TRBD2. From germline, CDR1 is SGHTA and CDR2 FQGTGA. This CDR3 comprises 15 residues. The V segment lost 3 bases and the J segment 1 base; nucleotides outside the gene matches: 4. The full variable domain, completed using reference TRBV7-3 and TRBJ2-7, is GAGVSQTPSNKVTEKGKYVELRCDPISGHTALYWYRQSLGQGPEFLIYFQGTGAADDSGLPNDRFFAVRPEGSVSTLKIQRTERGDSAVYLCASSLTSGLSYEQYFGPGTRLTVT.

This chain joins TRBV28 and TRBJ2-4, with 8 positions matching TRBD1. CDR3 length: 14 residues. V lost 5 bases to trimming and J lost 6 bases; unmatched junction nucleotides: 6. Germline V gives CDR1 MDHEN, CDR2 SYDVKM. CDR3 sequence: CASSIPGQVNIQYF. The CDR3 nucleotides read TGTGCCAGCAGTATTCCGGGACAGGTAAACATTCAGTACTTC.

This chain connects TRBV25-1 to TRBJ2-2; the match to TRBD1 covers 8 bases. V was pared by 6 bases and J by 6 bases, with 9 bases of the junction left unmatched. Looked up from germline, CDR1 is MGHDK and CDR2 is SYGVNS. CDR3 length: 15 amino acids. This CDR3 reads CASRGDRGFPGELFF. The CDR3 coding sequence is TGTGCCAGCAGGGGAGACAGGGGTTTCCCCGGGGAGCTGTTTTTT. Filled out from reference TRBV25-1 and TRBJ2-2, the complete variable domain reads EADIYQTPRYLVIGTGKKITLECSQTMGHDKMYWYQQDPGMELHLIHYSYGVNSTEKGDLSSESTVSRIRTEHFPLTLESARPSHTSQYLCASRGDRGFPGELFFGEGSRLTVL.

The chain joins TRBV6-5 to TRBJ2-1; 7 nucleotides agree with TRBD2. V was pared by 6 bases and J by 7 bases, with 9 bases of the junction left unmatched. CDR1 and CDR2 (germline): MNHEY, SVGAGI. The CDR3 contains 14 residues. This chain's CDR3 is CASRKTWGGNEQFF. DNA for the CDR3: TGTGCCAGCAGGAAGACCTGGGGGGGGAATGAGCAGTTCTTC.

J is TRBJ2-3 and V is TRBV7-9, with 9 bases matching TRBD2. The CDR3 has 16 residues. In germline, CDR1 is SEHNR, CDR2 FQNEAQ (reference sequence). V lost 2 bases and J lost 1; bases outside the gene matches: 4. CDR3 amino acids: CASSLSLAGRTDTQYF. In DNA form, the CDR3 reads TGTGCCAGCAGCTTAAGTCTAGCGGGGCGCACAGATACGCAGTATTTT. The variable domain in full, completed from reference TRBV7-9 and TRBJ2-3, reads DTGVSQNPRHKITKRGQNVTFRCDPISEHNRLYWYRQTLGQGPEFLTYFQNEAQLEKSRLLSDRFSAERPKGSFSTLEIQRTEQGDSAMYLCASSLSLAGRTDTQYFGPGTRLTVL.

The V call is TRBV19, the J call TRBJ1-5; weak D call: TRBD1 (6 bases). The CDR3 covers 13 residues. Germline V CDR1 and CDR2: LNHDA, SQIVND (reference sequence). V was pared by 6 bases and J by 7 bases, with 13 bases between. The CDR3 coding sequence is TGTGCCAGTAGCCTGGGCAGGGGCCAGCCCCAGCATTTT. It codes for CASSLGRGQPQHF.

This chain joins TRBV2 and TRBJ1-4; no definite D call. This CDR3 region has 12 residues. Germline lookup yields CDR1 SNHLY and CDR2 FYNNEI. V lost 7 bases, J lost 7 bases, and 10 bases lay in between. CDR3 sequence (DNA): TGTGCCAGCACTTTTGTCGGTGAAAAACTGTTTTTT. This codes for CASTFVGEKLFF.

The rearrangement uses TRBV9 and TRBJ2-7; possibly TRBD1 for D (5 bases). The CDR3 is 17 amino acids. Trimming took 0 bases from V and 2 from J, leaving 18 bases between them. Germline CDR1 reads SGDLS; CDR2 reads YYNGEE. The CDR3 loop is CASSVDQTGALPYEQYF. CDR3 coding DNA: TGTGCCAGCAGCGTAGACCAGACTGGGGCCCTGCCCTACGAGCAGTACTTC.

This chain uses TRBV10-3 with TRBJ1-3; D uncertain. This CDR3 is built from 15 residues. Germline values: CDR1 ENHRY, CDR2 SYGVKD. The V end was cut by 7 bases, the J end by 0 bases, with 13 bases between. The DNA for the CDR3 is TGTGCCATCATCGAGACTAAGAGCTCTGGAAACACCATATATTTT. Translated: CAIIETKSSGNTIYF.

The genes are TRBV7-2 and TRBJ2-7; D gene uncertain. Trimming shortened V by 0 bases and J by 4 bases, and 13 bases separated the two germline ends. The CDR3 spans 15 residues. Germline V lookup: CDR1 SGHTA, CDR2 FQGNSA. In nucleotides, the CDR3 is TGTGCCAGCAGCTTAGCGTTCCGGCGGCAGTACGAGCAGTACTTC. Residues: CASSLAFRRQYEQYF.

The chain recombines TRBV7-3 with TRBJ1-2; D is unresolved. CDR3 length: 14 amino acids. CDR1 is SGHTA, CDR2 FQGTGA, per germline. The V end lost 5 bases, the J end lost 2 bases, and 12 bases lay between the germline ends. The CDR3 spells CASSLNELNYGYTF. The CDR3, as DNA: TGTGCCAGCAGCCTGAACGAACTAAACTATGGCTACACCTTC. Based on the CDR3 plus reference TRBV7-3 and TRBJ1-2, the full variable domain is GAGVSQTPSNKVTEKGKYVELRCDPISGHTALYWYRQSLGQGPEFLIYFQGTGAADDSGLPNDRFFAVRPEGSVSTLKIQRTERGDSAVYLCASSLNELNYGYTFGSGTRLTVV.

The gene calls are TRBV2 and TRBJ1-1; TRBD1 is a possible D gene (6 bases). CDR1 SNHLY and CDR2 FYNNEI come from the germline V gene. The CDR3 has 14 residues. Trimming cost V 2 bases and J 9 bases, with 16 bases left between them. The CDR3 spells CASSERRGTGQAFF. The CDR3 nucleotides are TGTGCCAGCAGTGAAAGACGAGGAACAGGGCAAGCTTTCTTT.

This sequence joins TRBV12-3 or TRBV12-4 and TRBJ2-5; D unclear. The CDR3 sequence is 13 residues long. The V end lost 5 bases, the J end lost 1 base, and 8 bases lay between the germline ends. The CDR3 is CASSPRRQETQYF. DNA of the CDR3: TGTGCCAGCAGTCCGCGTCGCCAAGAGACCCAGTACTTC.

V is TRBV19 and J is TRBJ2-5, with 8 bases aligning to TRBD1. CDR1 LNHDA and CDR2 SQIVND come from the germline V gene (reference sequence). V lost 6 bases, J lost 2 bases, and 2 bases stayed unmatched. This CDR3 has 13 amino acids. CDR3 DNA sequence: TGTGCCAGTAGCGGACAGGGTCAAGAGACCCAGTACTTC. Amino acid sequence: CASSGQGQETQYF. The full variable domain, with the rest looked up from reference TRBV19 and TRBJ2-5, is DGGITQSPKYLFRKEGQNVTLSCEQNLNHDAMYWYRQDPGQGLRLIYYSQIVNDFQKGDIAEGYSVSREKKESFPLTVTSAQKNPTAFYLCASSGQGQETQYFGPGTRLLVL.

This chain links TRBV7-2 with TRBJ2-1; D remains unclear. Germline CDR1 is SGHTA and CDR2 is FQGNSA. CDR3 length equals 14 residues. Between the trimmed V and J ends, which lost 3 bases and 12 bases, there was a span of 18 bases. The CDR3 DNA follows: TGTGCCAGCAGCTTTTCGGTAGAAGTACGTGTGCAGTTCTTC. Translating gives CASSFSVEVRVQFF.